This T cell receptor (beta chain) is from a study of CD8 T cells in ankylosing spondylitis. Study-level points and caveats: Blood of patients with ankylosing spondylitis appeared to be characterized by a TCR beta motif of eight highly homologous variants. Matched ankylosing spondylitis synovial fluid reportedly showed significant enrichment of disease-linked clones. Prior work had noted some motif variants in reactive arthritis blood and synovial fluid. Peripheral blood samples showed relatively rare disease-linked clones, and these clones were CD8+.

Quantitative barcoded 5'-RACE was used to prepare TCR beta libraries. Via MiXCR, TCRdb re-called the 5' RACE reads, giving one row per CDR3 protein. The sample yields 500,000 or so distinct CDR3 sequences, over 4% seen once. V shed 2 bases and J shed 0 bases, with 13 bases lying between them. The CDR3 consists of 16 residues. CDR1 and CDR2 from the germline V gene are SGHTA and FQGNSA. Points on this clonotype: Its specificity is not known.

Sequencing was done on a sample of blood, either unsorted or a sorted T cell fraction (not recorded which). This sequence joins TRBV7-2 and TRBJ1-2; no clear D gene. The sequence was obtained from a male donor with ankylosing spondylitis. Here the CDR3 DNA reads TGTGCCAGCAGCTTAACCCCCACCGAAGCTAACTATGGCTACACCTTC. The encoded protein is CASSLTPTEANYGYTF.